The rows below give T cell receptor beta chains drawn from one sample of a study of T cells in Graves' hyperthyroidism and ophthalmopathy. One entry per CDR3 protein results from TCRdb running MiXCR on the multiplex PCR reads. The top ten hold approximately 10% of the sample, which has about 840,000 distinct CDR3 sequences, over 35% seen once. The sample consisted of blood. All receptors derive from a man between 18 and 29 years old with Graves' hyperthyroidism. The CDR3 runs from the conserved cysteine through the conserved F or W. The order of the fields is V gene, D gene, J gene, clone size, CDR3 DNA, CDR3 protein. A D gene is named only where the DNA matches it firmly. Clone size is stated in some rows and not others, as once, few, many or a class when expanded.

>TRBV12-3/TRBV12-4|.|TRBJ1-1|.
TGTGCCAGCAGCCAACGCAGGGCCGGGATGGCTTTCTTT
CASSQRRAGMAFF
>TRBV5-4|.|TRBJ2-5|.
TGTGCCAGCAGCCGCGGGGAGTCAACCCAGTGCTTC
CASSRGESTQCF
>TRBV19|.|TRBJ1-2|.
TGTGCCAGTAGTATAGACGGGGGCGACTATGGCTACACCTTC
CASSIDGGDYGYTF
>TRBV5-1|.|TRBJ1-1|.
TGCGCCAGCAGCCCGCGCGGGGGTGATGCTGAAGCTTTCTTT
CASSPRGGDAEAFF
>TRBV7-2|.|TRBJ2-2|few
TGTGCCAGCAGCTCGTCTCAGGGGCGCACCGGGGAGCTGTTTTTT
CASSSSQGRTGELFF
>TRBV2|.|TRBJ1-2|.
TGTGCCAGCAGTGGCGGGGAAAACTATGGCTACACCTTC
CASSGGENYGYTF
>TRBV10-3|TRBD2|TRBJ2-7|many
TGTGCCATCACTGGGGAGGGAGCACAGTACTTC
CAITGEGAQYF
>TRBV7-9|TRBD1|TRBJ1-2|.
TGTGCCACCCCGACAGGGGTCAGTGGCTACACCTTC
CATPTGVSGYTF
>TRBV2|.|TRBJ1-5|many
TGTGCCAGCAGTGATTTGTTAAGCGGGAATCAGCCCCAGCATTTT
CASSDLLSGNQPQHF
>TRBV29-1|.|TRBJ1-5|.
TGCAGCGTCGACGGAGGCTACGAGCATTTT
CSVDGGYEHF
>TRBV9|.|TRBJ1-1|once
TGTGCCACCGGTTTAGGTCTTGGGACTGAAGCTTTCTTT
CATGLGLGTEAFF
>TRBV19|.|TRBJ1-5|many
TGTGCCAGTAGTAACAGGGAAAATCAGCCCCAGCATTTT
CASSNRENQPQHF
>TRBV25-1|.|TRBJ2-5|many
TGTGCCAGCAGTGATTCCGGACAGCTCCAAGAGACCCAGTACTTC
CASSDSGQLQETQYF
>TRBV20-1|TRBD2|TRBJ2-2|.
TGCAGTGCTAGTGGCGGGGGGGCGGGGGAGCTGTTTTTT
CSASGGGAGELFF
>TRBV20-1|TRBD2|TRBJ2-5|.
TGCAGAGCCGGGGGGAGCGGGAGGGCTGGGGAGACCCAGTACTTC
CRAGGSGRAGETQYF
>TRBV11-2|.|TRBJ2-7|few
TGTGCCAGCAGCTTAGGGACGGGTCTCTTGTCCGAGCAGTACTTC
CASSLGTGLLSEQYF
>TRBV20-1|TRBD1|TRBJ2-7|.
TGCAGTGCACAGGAGGGGACAGGGCCCAACGAGCAGTACTTC
CSAQEGTGPNEQYF
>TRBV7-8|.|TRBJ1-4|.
TGTGCCAGCAGCCCCGGACGAAGGGAAGAACTGTTTTTT
CASSPGRREELFF
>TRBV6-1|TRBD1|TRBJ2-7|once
TGTGCCAGCAGTGACCGGGACAGGTGGTCCTACGAGCAGTACTTC
CASSDRDRWSYEQYF
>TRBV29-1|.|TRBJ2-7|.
TGCAGCTTCTACAGAGGCGAGCAGTACTTC
CSFYRGEQYF
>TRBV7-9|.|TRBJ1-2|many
TGTGCCAGCAGCTTTCCTGGGGGGCGCGAGGGCTACACCTTC
CASSFPGGREGYTF
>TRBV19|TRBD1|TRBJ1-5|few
TGTGCCAGTCATCCGGCAGGGGGCTATAGCAATCAGCCCCAGCATTTT
CASHPAGGYSNQPQHF
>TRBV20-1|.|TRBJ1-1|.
TGCAGTGCCCGGGAGGGGACTGAAGCTTCCTTT
CSAREGTEASF
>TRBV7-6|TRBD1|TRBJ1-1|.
TGTGCCAGCAGCTTAGGGCAGGGGGAACAACCTTTCTTT
CASSLGQGEQPFF
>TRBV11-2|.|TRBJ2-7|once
TGTGCCAGCAGCTTAGGGCCAGGGACACGGGAGCAGTACTTC
CASSLGPGTREQYF
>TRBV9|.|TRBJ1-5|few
TGTGCCAGCAGCCCCGGACTTAATAATCAGCCCCAGCATTTT
CASSPGLNNQPQHF
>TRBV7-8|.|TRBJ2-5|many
TGTGCCAGCAGGGCAAGGGGGGGCCAAGAGACCCAGTACTTC
CASRARGGQETQYF
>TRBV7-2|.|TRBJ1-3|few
TGCGCCAGCAGCCAAGGACTCCTCCGGACTGGAAACACCATATATTTT
CASSQGLLRTGNTIYF
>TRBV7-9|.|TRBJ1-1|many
TGTGCCAGCAGCTCCGACGCAGGGAGGCGCACTGAAGCTTTCTTT
CASSSDAGRRTEAFF
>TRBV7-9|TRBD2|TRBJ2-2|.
TGTGCCAGCCTCTCTACTAGCGGAGGGAAGAACACCGGGGAGCTGTTTTTT
CASLSTSGGKNTGELFF
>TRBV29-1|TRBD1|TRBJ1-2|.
TGCAGCGTCGAAAGGGAAGGGACAGGGATGGGAGGCTACACCTTC
CSVEREGTGMGGYTF
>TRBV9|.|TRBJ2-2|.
TGTGCCAGCAGCGTTTGGGAAGGGAACACCGGGGAGCTGTTTTTT
CASSVWEGNTGELFF
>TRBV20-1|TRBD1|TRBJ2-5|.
TGCAGTGCCTCGACAGGGGGCGAGGAGACCCAGTACTTC
CSASTGGEETQYF
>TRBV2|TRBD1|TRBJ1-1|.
TGTGCCAGCAGTGCTCTAGACAGGGAGGCTTTCTTT
CASSALDREAFF
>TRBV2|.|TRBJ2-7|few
TGTGCCAGCAGCCAGAGTGGACACGAGCAGTACTTC
CASSQSGHEQYF
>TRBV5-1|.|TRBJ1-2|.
TGCGCCACCCGAAAGGAGGTCCGGGAGGGCTACACCTTC
CATRKEVREGYTF